This TCR beta chain emerged from a study of shared clonotypes between healthy human individuals. The study's findings and limits: Naive CD4 clonotype sharing across a handful of donors was about 5%. Only blood underwent sampling, and tissue repertoires likely differ.

The V end lost 4 bases, the J end lost 3 bases, and 14 bases lay between the germline ends. The length of the CDR3 is 14 residues. CDR1 is SGDLS and CDR2 is YYNGEE in the germline V gene. With regard to this clone: The antigen is undetermined.

Clones were sequenced by immunoSEQ multiplex PCR, and TCRdb holds only the in-frame ones, with some missing. The sample yields some 550,000 clones, around 97% seen once. The sample was naive CD4+ T cells sorted from blood. The sample's subset: CD45RA+ positively selected. The chain recombines TRBV9 with TRBJ2-7; D may be TRBD2 (6 bases). This receptor was taken from a woman aged 25 to 39 in good health. CDR3 DNA sequence: TGTGCCAGCAGCCCGGGACTTCTGGGCTACGAGCAGTACTTC. Its protein is CASSPGLLGYEQYF.